The clone carrying this TCR beta chain was counted between two and nine times. Its antigen is undetermined. This entry is derived from a study of T-cell memory formation after mild COVID-19. Overall study: Clusters were largely donor specific. Broader study findings: The authors did not confirm SARS-CoV-2 specificity of second-wave clones peaking day 37. The CD4+ clones that contracted clustered mainly within CM and EM, and the CD8+ clones concentrated in EMRA.

It was 5'RACE with constant-segment primers that produced the TCR alpha and TCR beta cDNA libraries, which carried sample barcodes and UMIs. One entry per CDR3 protein, called by TCRdb with MiXCR from the 5' RACE reads. There are over 300,000 distinct CDR3 sequences in the sample; 20% to 25% occur only once, and around 23% lies in the top ten. The CDR3 runs 13 residues. Germline CDR1 SGHVS, CDR2 FQNEAQ. V shed 10 bases and J shed 0 bases, with 10 bases lying between them. Specimen: PBMCs or a T cell subset sorted from them (not recorded which). The V call is TRBV7-8, the J call TRBJ2-4; unclear D gene. The source is a man aged 18 to 29 who had mild COVID-19 (a few samples of this study predate the infection). Cell type and time point are not known. The CDR3 nucleotides read TGTGCCATCACGGACCTAGCCAAAAACATTCAGTACTTC. Residues: CAITDLAKNIQYF. Drawing the rest from reference TRBV7-8 and TRBJ2-4, the complete variable domain is GAGVSQSPRYKVAKRGQDVALRCDPISGHVSLFWYQQALGQGPEFLTYFQNEAQLDKSGLPSDRFFAERPEGSVSTLKIQRTQQEDSAVYLCAITDLAKNIQYFGAGTRLSVL.